This T cell receptor (beta chain) was retrieved from a study of blood T cell repertoires in COVID-19. The CDR3 has 14 amino acids. Profiling relied on immunoSEQ multiplex PCR, and the TCRdb table lists in-frame clones only, not all of them. This sample has around 170,000 clones; roughly four fifths occur once, and the top ten carry roughly 13%. The genes are TRBV21-1 and TRBJ2-2; the table's D call TRBD2 went unverified against the DNA. TRBV21-1 is deemed a pseudogene. The receptor was isolated from a man between 65 and 80 years old who had recovered from COVID-19. Sequenced input: peripheral blood. CDR3 protein: CASSRLARTGELFF. CDR3 bases: TGTGCCAGCAGCAGGCTAGCTCGCACCGGGGAGCTGTTTTTT.